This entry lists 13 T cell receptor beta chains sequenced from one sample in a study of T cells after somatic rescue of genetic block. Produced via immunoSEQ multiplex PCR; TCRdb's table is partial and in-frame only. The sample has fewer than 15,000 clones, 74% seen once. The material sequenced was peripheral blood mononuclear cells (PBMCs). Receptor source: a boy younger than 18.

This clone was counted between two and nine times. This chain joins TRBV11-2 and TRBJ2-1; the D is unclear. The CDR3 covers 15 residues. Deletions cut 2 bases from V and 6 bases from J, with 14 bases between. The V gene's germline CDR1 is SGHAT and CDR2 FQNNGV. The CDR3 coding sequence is TGTGCCAGCAGCTTATCAACCGCCGGGCCCAATGAGCAGTTCTTC. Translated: CASSLSTAGPNEQFF.

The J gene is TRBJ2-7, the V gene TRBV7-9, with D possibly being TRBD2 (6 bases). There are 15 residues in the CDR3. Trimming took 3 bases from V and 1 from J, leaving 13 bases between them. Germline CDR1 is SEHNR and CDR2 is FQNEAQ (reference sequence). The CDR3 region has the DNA TGTGCCAGCAGCTTCCCCGGGACTGCGTCCTACGAGCAGTACTTC. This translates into CASSFPGTASYEQYF.

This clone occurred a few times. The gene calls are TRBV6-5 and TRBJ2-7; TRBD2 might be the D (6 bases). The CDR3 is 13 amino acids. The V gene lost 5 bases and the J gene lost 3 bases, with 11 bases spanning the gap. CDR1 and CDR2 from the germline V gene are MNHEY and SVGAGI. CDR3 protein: CASSPIGSYEQYF. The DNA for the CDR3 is TGTGCCAGCAGTCCCATCGGGAGCTACGAGCAGTACTTC.

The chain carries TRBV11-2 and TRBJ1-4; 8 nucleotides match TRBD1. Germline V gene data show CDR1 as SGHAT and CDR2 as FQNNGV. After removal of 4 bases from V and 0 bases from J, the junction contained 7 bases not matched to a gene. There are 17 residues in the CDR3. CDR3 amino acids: CASSSDGQGATNEKLFF. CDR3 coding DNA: TGTGCCAGCAGCTCCGACGGACAGGGTGCAACTAATGAAAAACTGTTTTTT.

CDR3 region: CASSVSQGQRETQYF. In DNA, the CDR3 is TGTGCCAGCAGCGTAAGTCAAGGACAGAGAGAGACCCAGTACTTC. The V call is TRBV9, the J call TRBJ2-5, with D possibly being TRBD1 (6 bases). This CDR3 comprises 15 residues. In germline, CDR1 is SGDLS, CDR2 YYNGEE. Trimming pared 1 base from V and 4 bases from J, leaving 14 bases between. The variable domain in full, completed from reference TRBV9 and TRBJ2-5, reads DSGVTQTPKHLITATGQRVTLRCSPRSGDLSVYWYQQSLDQGLQFLIQYYNGEERAKGNILERFSAQQFPDLHSELNLSSLELGDSALYFCASSVSQGQRETQYFGPGTRLLVL.

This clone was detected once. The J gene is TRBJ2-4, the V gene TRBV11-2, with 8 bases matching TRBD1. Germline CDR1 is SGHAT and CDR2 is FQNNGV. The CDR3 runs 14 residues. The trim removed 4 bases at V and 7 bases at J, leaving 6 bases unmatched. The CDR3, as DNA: TGTGCCAGCAGCTCCCGGCAGGGGGCTAACATTCAGTACTTC. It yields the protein CASSSRQGANIQYF.

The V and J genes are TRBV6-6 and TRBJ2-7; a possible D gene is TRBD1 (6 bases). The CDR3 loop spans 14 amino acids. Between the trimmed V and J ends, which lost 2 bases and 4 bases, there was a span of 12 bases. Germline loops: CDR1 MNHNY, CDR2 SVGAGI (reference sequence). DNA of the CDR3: TGTGCCAGCAGTTACCCAGGGGCCGGGTACGAGCAGTACTTC. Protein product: CASSYPGAGYEQYF.

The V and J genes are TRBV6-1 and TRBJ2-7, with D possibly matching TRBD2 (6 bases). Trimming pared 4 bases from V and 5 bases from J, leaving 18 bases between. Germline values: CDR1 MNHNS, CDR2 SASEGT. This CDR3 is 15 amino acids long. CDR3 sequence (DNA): TGTGCCAGCAGTGCTCTCCGGGACTGGGCTAACGAGCAGTACTTC. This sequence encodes CASSALRDWANEQYF.

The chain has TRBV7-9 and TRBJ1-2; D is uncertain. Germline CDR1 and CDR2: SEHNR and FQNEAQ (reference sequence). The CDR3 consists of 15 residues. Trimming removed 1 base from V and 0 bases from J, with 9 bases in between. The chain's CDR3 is CASSLDVLANYGYTF. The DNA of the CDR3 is TGTGCCAGCAGCTTAGACGTGCTGGCTAACTATGGCTACACCTTC.

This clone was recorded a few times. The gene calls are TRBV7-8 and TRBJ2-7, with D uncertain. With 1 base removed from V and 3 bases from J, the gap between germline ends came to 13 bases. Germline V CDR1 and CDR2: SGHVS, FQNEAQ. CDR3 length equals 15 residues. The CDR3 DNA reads TGTGCCAGCAGCTTAGACCGGTGGCAGAACTACGAGCAGTACTTC. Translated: CASSLDRWQNYEQYF.

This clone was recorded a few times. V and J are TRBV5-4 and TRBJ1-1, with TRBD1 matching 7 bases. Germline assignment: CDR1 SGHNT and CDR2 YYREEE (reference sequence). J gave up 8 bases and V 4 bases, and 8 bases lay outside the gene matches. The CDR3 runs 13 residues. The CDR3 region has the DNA TGTGCCAGCAGCGCTGGACAGGATCGGGAAGCTTTCTTT. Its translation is CASSAGQDREAFF.

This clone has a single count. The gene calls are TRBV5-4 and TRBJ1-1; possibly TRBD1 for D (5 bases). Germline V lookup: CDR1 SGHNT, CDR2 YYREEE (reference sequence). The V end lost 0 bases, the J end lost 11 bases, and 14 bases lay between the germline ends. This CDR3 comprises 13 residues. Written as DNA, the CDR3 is TGTGCCAGCAGCTTGGGGACACCTAATATGGCTTTCTTT. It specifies CASSLGTPNMAFF.

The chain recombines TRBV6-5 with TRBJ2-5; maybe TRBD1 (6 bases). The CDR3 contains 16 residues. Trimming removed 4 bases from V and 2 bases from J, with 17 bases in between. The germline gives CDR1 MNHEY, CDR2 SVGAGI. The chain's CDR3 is CASSFGRGSGQETQYF. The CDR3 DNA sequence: TGTGCCAGCAGTTTCGGCAGGGGTTCGGGACAAGAGACCCAGTACTTC.